A single count supports the clone carrying this TCR beta chain. Its target is not known. Through a sample-barcoded 5' primer and a J-beta primer mix, a second PCR was run for about 7 to 12 cycles. Via MiXCR, TCRdb re-called the 5' RACE reads, giving one row per CDR3 protein. Of about 1.1 million distinct CDR3 sequences in the sample, 35% to 40% were seen once. Individuals who donated were healthy Caucasians from Russia aged roughly 6 to 100. Isolation recovered at least 6.5 million PBMCs from every sample. This record belongs to a study of blood T cells in healthy people across ages. Points from the study as a whole: Donor CMV status, an unknown factor, possibly confounded changes in expanded clonotypes.

The length of the CDR3 is 12 residues. CDR1 and CDR2 from the germline V gene are DFQATT and SNEGSKA (reference sequence). V was pared by 1 base and J by 7 bases, with 10 bases between. The V call is TRBV20-1, the J call TRBJ1-1; D is uncertain. The sequence was collected from a man aged 18 to 29 in good health. Sequencing was carried out using blood. The CDR3 nucleotides read TGCAGTGCTAGAGTGACCAGACGTGAAGCTTTCTTT. It encodes CSARVTRREAFF.